This entry lists 28 T cell receptor beta chains sequenced from one sample in a study of T cells in localized non-small cell lung cancer. Repertoires were generated with immunoSEQ multiplex PCR, while TCRdb's copy carries only in-frame clones and drops some. The sample holds about 840 clones, approximately 19% seen once. The sequencing used normal lung tissue next to the tumor, collected before any cancer treatment. The receptors were sampled from a female donor older than 55 with stage II squamous cell lung carcinoma.

The V gene is TRBV19, the J gene TRBJ2-7, with 8 bases aligning to TRBD2. The CDR3 is 14 residues long. V lost 4 bases to trimming and J lost 0 bases; unmatched junction nucleotides: 2. Germline CDR1 reads LNHDA; CDR2 reads SQIVND (reference sequence). CDR3 DNA sequence: TGTGCCAGTAGTAAAAGCGGGAGCTCCTACGAGCAGTACTTC. Its translation: CASSKSGSSYEQYF. The full variable domain, with the rest looked up from reference TRBV19 and TRBJ2-7, is DGGITQSPKYLFRKEGQNVTLSCEQNLNHDAMYWYRQDPGQGLRLIYYSQIVNDFQKGDIAEGYSVSREKKESFPLTVTSAQKNPTAFYLCASSKSGSSYEQYFGPGTRLTVT.

This chain uses TRBV19 with TRBJ1-4; D gene unclear. CDR1 is LNHDA, CDR2 SQIVND, per germline (reference sequence). The CDR3 totals 16 residues. Between the trimmed V and J ends, which lost 5 bases and 0 bases, there was a span of 13 bases. The CDR3 DNA sequence: TGTGCCAGTAGTCGGAAGGGAGGTACAACTAATGAAAAACTGTTTTTT. Translating gives CASSRKGGTTNEKLFF.

The genes are TRBV28 and TRBJ2-2, with 7 bases aligning to TRBD1. This CDR3 has 15 amino acids. Per the germline V gene, CDR1 is MDHEN and CDR2 is SYDVKM. The V gene end was trimmed by 5 bases and the J gene end by 4 bases; junction bases not matched to a gene: 7. The CDR3 nucleotides read TGTGCCAGCAGTGCCACGACAGGGAGCACCGGGGAGCTGTTTTTT. This codes for CASSATTGSTGELFF.

In its sample, this clone was seen a few times. The chain uses TRBV6-8 and TRBJ2-6; D possibly corresponds to TRBD2 (6 bases). CDR3 length: 17 residues. Trimming pared 7 bases from V and 0 bases from J, leaving 16 bases between. Germline V gene data show CDR1 as MNHGY and CDR2 as SAAAGT. This chain's CDR3 is CASTGSGSSSGANVLTF. The CDR3 bases are TGTGCCAGCACGGGTAGCGGCTCCAGCTCTGGGGCCAACGTCCTGACTTTC.

In its sample, this clone is large. A read error may produce the germline difference seen at one junction end. The V gene is TRBV28, the J gene TRBJ1-2; 9 nucleotides align to TRBD1. Looked up from germline, CDR1 is MDHEN and CDR2 is SYDVKM. This CDR3 spans 13 amino acids. The chain's CDR3 is CASKGQGYYDYTF. The CDR3 DNA follows: TGTGCCAGCAAGGGACAGGGATACTATGACTACACCTTC.

This chain connects TRBV30 to TRBJ1-1, with 7 bases lining up with TRBD1. Germline-derived CDR1 and CDR2 are GTSNPN and SVGIG (reference sequence). This CDR3 is 13 amino acids long. V trimming: 1 base; J trimming: 2 bases; junction bases outside the gene matches: 1. The CDR3 spells CAWSGDSNTEAFF. The DNA for the CDR3 is TGTGCCTGGAGTGGGGACAGCAACACTGAAGCTTTCTTT.

In its sample, this clone ranks as medium-sized. The chain combines TRBV11-3 with TRBJ2-1; D ambiguous. Germline V gene sequence: CDR1 SGHNT, CDR2 YENEEA. V lost 5 bases and J lost 0, with 11 bases in between. The CDR3 runs to 15 residues. Here the CDR3 reads CASSPAPSSYNEQFF. The CDR3 DNA sequence: TGTGCCAGCAGCCCAGCGCCCTCCTCCTACAATGAGCAGTTCTTC.

This clone is labeled as medium-sized. V usage is TRBV11-3 and J usage is TRBJ1-5, with D unresolved. Germline V gene sequence: CDR1 SGHNT, CDR2 YENEEA. Trimming removed 5 bases from V and 4 bases from J, with 18 bases in between. The CDR3 extends over 16 amino acids. The CDR3 DNA sequence: TGTGCCAGCAGCCGTTTCGGGGTCTCAAATAATCAGCCCCAGCATTTT. Translation: CASSRFGVSNNQPQHF.

This clone was detected a few times. V usage is TRBV19 and J usage is TRBJ2-6; the match to TRBD1 covers 10 bases. Germline CDR1 LNHDA, CDR2 SQIVND (reference sequence). The CDR3 loop spans 20 amino acids. V lost 4 bases, J lost 0 bases, and 12 bases stayed unmatched. CDR3 DNA: TGTGCCAGTAGTAAAGTACCGGGACAGGGGTCTCTCTCTGGGGCCAACGTCCTGACTTTC. This gives the protein CASSKVPGQGSLSGANVLTF.

The chain uses TRBV30 and TRBJ1-4; tentative D call: TRBD1 (6 bases). The V end lost 4 bases, the J end lost 5 bases, and 14 bases lay between the germline ends. CDR3 length: 14 residues. In germline, CDR1 is GTSNPN, CDR2 SVGIG (reference sequence). The CDR3 DNA reads as TGTGCCTGGATCCCGGACAGTCAAAATGAAAAACTGTTTTTT. Translation gives CAWIPDSQNEKLFF.

The DNA for the CDR3 is TGTGCCAGCAGACGAACAAGCTCTGGGGCCAACGTCCTGACTTTC. Its protein product is CASRRTSSGANVLTF. The chain couples TRBV28 to TRBJ2-6; D gene ambiguous. CDR1 and CDR2 (germline): MDHEN, SYDVKM. Between the trimmed V and J ends, which lost 6 bases and 0 bases, there was a span of 9 bases. There are 15 residues in the CDR3.

The rearrangement joins TRBV6-8 to TRBJ2-7, with D possibly matching TRBD1 (5 bases). The V gene lost 5 bases and the J gene lost 2 bases, with 10 bases spanning the gap. The CDR3 totals 13 residues. Germline CDR1 is MNHGY and CDR2 is SAAAGT. CDR3 nucleotides: TGTGCCAGCAGTCGACAGAATACCTACGAGCAGTACGTC. This gives the protein CASSRQNTYEQYV.

The table lists this clone with a few counts. The rearrangement joins TRBV23-1 to TRBJ1-4; 9 bases are shared with TRBD1. TRBV23-1 is an ORF, with its function uncertain. V lost 3 bases, J lost 7 bases, and 24 bases stayed unmatched. The CDR3 runs to 21 residues. CDR3 amino acids: CASSHPRGVVSRTGECEKLFF. The CDR3 DNA is TGCGCCAGCAGTCACCCTCGGGGGGTCGTGTCTCGGACAGGGGAATGTGAAAAACTGTTTTTT.

The chain uses TRBV19 and TRBJ2-7; 11 nucleotides match TRBD2. After removal of 2 bases from V and 4 bases from J, the junction contained 10 bases not matched to a gene. There are 17 residues in the CDR3. Germline V lookup: CDR1 LNHDA, CDR2 SQIVND (reference sequence). This CDR3 is CASSIRPSGGSGYEQYV. The CDR3 DNA follows: TGTGCCAGTAGTATACGGCCTAGCGGGGGGAGCGGGTACGAGCAGTACGTC.

The chain carries TRBV16 and TRBJ2-1; tentatively, D is TRBD1 or TRBD2 (5 bases each). The CDR3 is 15 amino acids. Germline CDR1 is KGHSY and CDR2 is FQNENV. V lost 6 bases, J lost 6 bases, and 18 bases lay in between. The CDR3 is CASRERGVFSNEQFF. As DNA, the CDR3 is TGTGCCAGCAGGGAGAGGGGTGTCTTTAGCAATGAGCAGTTCTTC.

V gene TRBV28 combines with J gene TRBJ1-5; possibly TRBD1 for D (5 bases). Looked up from germline, CDR1 is MDHEN and CDR2 is SYDVKM. The CDR3 extends over 15 amino acids. The V end was cut by 6 bases, the J end by 5 bases, with 17 bases between. The CDR3 sequence is CASSRLQGDDQPQHF. The CDR3 nucleotides read TGTGCCAGCAGCCGCCTTCAGGGTGACGATCAGCCCCAGCATTTT.

The chain has TRBV18 and TRBJ2-6; D is undetermined. Germline CDR1 is KGHSH and CDR2 is LQKENI. With 3 bases removed from V and 2 bases from J, the gap between germline ends came to 8 bases. This CDR3 has 15 amino acids. The CDR3 is CASSPQSPGANVLTF. The CDR3, as DNA: TGTGCCAGCTCACCGCAGAGTCCTGGGGCCAACGTCCTGACTTTC. Based on the CDR3 plus reference TRBV18 and TRBJ2-6, the full variable domain is NAGVMQNPRHLVRRRGQEARLRCSPMKGHSHVYWYRQLPEEGLKFMVYLQKENIIDESGMPKERFSAEFPKEGPSILRIQQVVRGDSAAYFCASSPQSPGANVLTFGAGSRLTVL.

This clone appeared a few times. The rearrangement uses TRBV9 and TRBJ2-7, with 14 bases that match TRBD2. CDR3 length: 17 amino acids. CDR1 SGDLS and CDR2 YYNGEE come from the germline V gene. V lost 6 bases, J lost 7 bases, and 15 bases stayed unmatched. DNA for the CDR3: TGTGCCAGCACGGCTCGGGGGACTAGCGGGAGCCTCTTAGAGCAGTACTTC. Its translation is CASTARGTSGSLLEQYF.

This sequence joins TRBV6-8 and TRBJ1-1; no firm D call. V was pared by 2 bases and J by 1 base, with 8 bases between. This CDR3 has 14 residues. Germline CDR1 is MNHGY and CDR2 is SAAAGT. CDR3 sequence: CASSYTSGNTEAFF. For the CDR3, the DNA is TGTGCCAGCAGTTACACCTCAGGGAACACTGAAGCTTTCTTT.

This clone is deemed medium-sized. This chain uses TRBV7-6 with TRBJ2-3; D might be TRBD2 (5 bases). The CDR3 totals 16 residues. CDR1 is SGHVS and CDR2 is FNYEAQ in the germline V gene. Trimming removed 3 bases from V and 0 bases from J, with 13 bases in between. This CDR3 is CASSFKRNPSTDTQYF. The CDR3 DNA reads as TGTGCCAGCAGCTTTAAGCGGAACCCTAGCACAGATACGCAGTATTTT.

This chain links TRBV19 with TRBJ2-6, with D tentatively TRBD1 or TRBD2 (5 bases each). Germline V CDR1 and CDR2: LNHDA, SQIVND (reference sequence). This CDR3 spans 16 amino acids. Trimming cost V 5 bases and J 2 bases, with 13 bases left between them. The CDR3 spells CASSQEGRAGANVLTF. The CDR3 DNA reads TGTGCCAGTAGTCAAGAGGGCAGGGCTGGGGCCAACGTCCTGACTTTC.

The chain employs TRBV16 and TRBJ2-1, with D uncertain. This CDR3 has 11 amino acids. Germline CDR1 KGHSY, CDR2 FQNENV. V lost 1 base and J lost 8, with 3 bases in between. The CDR3 DNA is TGTGCCAGCAGCCAATTCTATGAGCAGTTCTTC. It specifies CASSQFYEQFF.

The CDR3 is CASSPGTGGTEAFF. The CDR3 DNA sequence: TGTGCCAGCTCACCCGGGACAGGTGGGACTGAAGCTTTCTTT. This chain connects TRBV18 to TRBJ1-1; 8 bases are shared with TRBD1. CDR1 is KGHSH and CDR2 is LQKENI in the germline V gene. Losses at the gene ends were 3 bases for V and 5 bases for J; bases not matched to a gene: 5. The CDR3 length is 14 residues.

The table lists this clone with a few counts. The chain is built from TRBV29-1 and TRBJ1-4; 7 nucleotides match TRBD1. Looked up from germline, CDR1 is SQVTM and CDR2 is ANQGSEA. CDR3 length equals 16 residues. V was clipped by 5 bases and J by 5 bases; unmatched bases: 14. The CDR3 loop reads CSVRATTGTENEKLFF. The CDR3 DNA sequence: TGCAGCGTTCGGGCGACGACCGGGACAGAGAATGAAAAACTGTTTTTT.

This chain joins TRBV5-1 and TRBJ1-3, with TRBD1 matching over 7 bases. The V and J ends lost 4 bases and 0 bases, in that order; junction bases with no gene match: 13. This CDR3 has 18 residues. The germline gives CDR1 SGHRS, CDR2 YFSETQ. The CDR3: CASSMGTGQAASGNTIYF. The CDR3 DNA is TGCGCCAGCAGCATGGGAACTGGACAGGCGGCCTCTGGAAACACCATATATTTT.

The V call is TRBV11-3, the J call TRBJ2-3; weak D call: TRBD1 (5 bases). Trimming shortened V by 2 bases and J by 4 bases, and 10 bases separated the two germline ends. From germline, CDR1 is SGHNT and CDR2 YENEEA. CDR3 length: 14 residues. The CDR3 DNA follows: TGTGCCAGCAGCTTAAACTCCAGGGCAGATACGCAGTATTTT. Translated, it gives CASSLNSRADTQYF.

The V and J genes are TRBV18 and TRBJ1-1, with 9 bases fitting TRBD1. In germline, CDR1 is KGHSH, CDR2 LQKENI. The CDR3 is 16 amino acids. The V gene end was trimmed by 6 bases and the J gene end by 3 bases; junction bases not matched to a gene: 11. The CDR3 reads CASSLLTGGTDTEAFF. DNA of the CDR3: TGTGCCAGCTCGCTGTTGACAGGGGGAACGGACACTGAAGCTTTCTTT.

This clone was picked up a small number of times. V gene TRBV19 combines with J gene TRBJ2-5; 7 bases fit TRBD2. There are 12 residues in the CDR3. Trimming removed 3 bases from V and 5 bases from J; junction bases left unmatched: 0. CDR1 and CDR2 from the germline V gene are LNHDA and SQIVND (reference sequence). CDR3 region: CASSIGGETQYF. The CDR3 DNA reads as TGTGCCAGTAGTATCGGGGGGGAGACCCAGTACTTC.